A single sample is the source of the 16 T cell receptor beta chains below, sequenced in a study of T cells in tumors after PD-1 blockade. The data were produced by immunoSEQ multiplex PCR, yet TCRdb's version contains in-frame clones alone and is incomplete. Of around 14,000 clones listed, roughly two thirds are singletons. The specimen was tumor tissue, collected after anti-PD-1 treatment. Receptor source: a human donor with cutaneous squamous cell carcinoma.

As DNA, the CDR3 is TGTGCCAGCAGCTTCAGCGGGGGGGGCTACAATGAGCAGTTCTTC. Amino acid sequence: CASSFSGGGYNEQFF. The chain recombines TRBV7-2 with TRBJ2-1, with TRBD2 matching over 10 bases. V lost 3 bases, J lost 3 bases, and 2 bases stayed unmatched. CDR3 length: 15 residues. Germline loops: CDR1 SGHTA, CDR2 FQGNSA.

V usage is TRBV7-2 and J usage is TRBJ2-7; D possibly corresponds to TRBD2 (6 bases). CDR3 size: 13 residues. The V end lost 5 bases, the J end lost 9 bases, and 17 bases lay between the germline ends. The germline V gene has CDR1 SGHTA and CDR2 FQGNSA. As DNA, the CDR3 is TGTGCCAGCAGCGTGTCCCGGGAGACGGGGCAGTACTTC. Translated, it gives CASSVSRETGQYF.

The rearrangement joins TRBV5-1 to TRBJ1-1, with a possible D match to TRBD1 (6 bases). Germline lookup yields CDR1 SGHRS and CDR2 YFSETQ. V was cut by 5 bases and J by 1 base, with 12 bases left in between. This CDR3 is built from 14 residues. The CDR3 sequence: CASRPGTQNTEAFF. CDR3 DNA: TGCGCCAGCAGACCCGGGACACAGAACACTGAAGCTTTCTTT.

By sample share, this clone is medium-sized. This chain links TRBV19 with TRBJ2-6; 7 bases map to TRBD2. The CDR3 totals 16 residues. V dropped 7 bases and J dropped 0; count of bases not matched to a gene: 6. CDR1 LNHDA and CDR2 SQIVND come from the germline V gene (reference sequence). The CDR3 DNA reads as TGTGCCAGTACCGGGGGGATTCACTCTGGGGCCAACGTCCTGACTTTC. It yields the protein CASTGGIHSGANVLTF.

In its sample, this clone is medium-sized. The rearrangement joins TRBV19 to TRBJ2-1; 9 bases match TRBD2. The germline CDR1 and CDR2 sequences are LNHDA and SQIVND (reference sequence). This CDR3 has 14 amino acids. J lost 9 bases, V lost 3 bases, and 6 bases had no gene match. The CDR3 protein is CASSILAGNPEQFF. Here the CDR3 DNA reads TGTGCCAGTAGTATCCTAGCGGGAAACCCTGAGCAGTTCTTC.

The V gene is TRBV18, the J gene TRBJ2-3, with 8 bases fitting TRBD2. V lost 5 bases, J lost 8 bases, and 12 bases stayed unmatched. CDR3 length: 15 residues. Germline values: CDR1 KGHSH, CDR2 LQKENI. The CDR3 DNA is TGTGCCAGCTCATCAACTAGCGGTCCCAGGGGTACGCAGTATTTT. This codes for CASSSTSGPRGTQYF.

This clone was counted a few times. The CDR3 protein is CASSHGTVFYGYTF. CDR3 coding DNA: TGTGCCAGCAGCCACGGGACTGTGTTCTATGGCTACACCTTC. The V gene is TRBV7-9, the J gene TRBJ1-2; tentatively, D is TRBD1 (5 bases). Germline V gene data show CDR1 as SEHNR and CDR2 as FQNEAQ (reference sequence). CDR3 length equals 14 residues. The germline V and J ends were trimmed by 5 bases and 4 bases, with 14 bases remaining between them.

This clone was seen a few times. The chain joins TRBV28 to TRBJ1-1, with unresolved D. V was clipped by 3 bases and J by 5 bases, with 7 bases between them. The CDR3 spans 12 residues. The germline V gene encodes CDR1 MDHEN and CDR2 SYDVKM. The CDR3 sequence: CASSFSQTEAFF. CDR3 nucleotides: TGTGCCAGCAGTTTTTCCCAGACTGAAGCTTTCTTT.

CDR3 in amino acids: CASSWMTSGTNTGELFF. The DNA for the CDR3 is TGTGCCAGCAGCTGGATGACTAGCGGGACGAACACCGGGGAGCTGTTTTTT. The chain joins TRBV7-2 to TRBJ2-2; 11 nucleotides line up with TRBD2. V gave up 4 bases and J gave up 0 bases; unmatched junction bases: 4. Germline-derived CDR1 and CDR2 are SGHTA and FQGNSA. This CDR3 comprises 17 residues.

The V gene is TRBV19, the J gene TRBJ2-1; 12 bases are shared with TRBD2. This CDR3 comprises 21 residues. The V segment lost 1 base and the J segment 0 bases; nucleotides outside the gene matches: 13. CDR1 and CDR2 from the germline V gene are LNHDA and SQIVND (reference sequence). CDR3 in DNA: TGTGCCAGTAGTATAGTTTTTGGTACTAGCGGGAGGTTTAGCTCCTACAATGAGCAGTTCTTC. Translating gives CASSIVFGTSGRFSSYNEQFF.

Here the CDR3 DNA reads TGTGCCAGCAGCCCCACGGGGGCGAGGAATCAGCCCCAGCATTTT. It codes for CASSPTGARNQPQHF. The J gene is TRBJ1-5, the V gene TRBV9; TRBD1 is a possible D gene (6 bases). Trimming pared 4 bases from V and 4 bases from J, leaving 15 bases between. There are 15 residues in the CDR3. Germline V lookup: CDR1 SGDLS, CDR2 YYNGEE.

This rearrangement joins TRBV4-1 to TRBJ2-2; D is unresolved. This CDR3 comprises 14 residues. CDR1 and CDR2 (germline): MGHRA, YSYEKL. Between the trimmed V and J ends, which lost 1 base and 6 bases, there was a span of 9 bases. In DNA, the CDR3 is TGCGCCAGCAGCCAAGTTACGTTAGCCGGGGAGCTGTTTTTT. Translating it yields CASSQVTLAGELFF.

V gene TRBV18 combines with J gene TRBJ2-5, with a possible D match to TRBD1 (7 bases). Trimming stripped 4 bases from V and 4 bases from J, with 13 bases between. From germline, CDR1 is KGHSH and CDR2 LQKENI. The CDR3 is 14 residues long. This CDR3 reads CASSLNQGGETQYF. The CDR3 DNA reads as TGTGCCAGCTCACTCAATCAGGGGGGAGAGACCCAGTACTTC. Full variable domain (remainder filled in from reference TRBV18 and TRBJ2-5): NAGVMQNPRHLVRRRGQEARLRCSPMKGHSHVYWYRQLPEEGLKFMVYLQKENIIDESGMPKERFSAEFPKEGPSILRIQQVVRGDSAAYFCASSLNQGGETQYFGPGTRLLVL.

This chain connects TRBV11-3 to TRBJ2-3, with TRBD2 matching 7 bases. CDR3 length equals 14 residues. Germline CDR1 reads SGHNT; CDR2 reads YENEEA. CDR3 sequence (DNA): TGTGTCGAAGGGTGGGAGGGCCTCTCAGATACGCAGTATTTT. As protein: CVEGWEGLSDTQYF. The entire variable domain, with the rest obtained from reference TRBV11-3 and TRBJ2-3, is as follows: EAGVVQSPRYKIIEKKQPVAFWCNPISGHNTLYWYLQNLGQGPELLIRYENEEAVDDSQLPKDRFSAERLKGVDSTLKIQPAELGDSAVYLCVEGWEGLSDTQYFGPGTRLTVL.

This sequence joins TRBV27 and TRBJ1-3, with 9 nucleotides matching TRBD1. The germline CDR1 and CDR2 sequences are MNHEY and SMNVEV (reference sequence). The CDR3 covers 15 residues. V shed 3 bases, J shed 0 bases, and the junction held 0 bases outside the gene matches. CDR3 nucleotides: TGTGCCAGCAGTTTGACAGGGGGCTCTGGAAACACCATATATTTT. Translated: CASSLTGGSGNTIYF.

The chain employs TRBV5-1 and TRBJ1-4; maybe TRBD1 (5 bases). Germline CDR1 and CDR2: SGHRS and YFSETQ. Trimming stripped 2 bases from V and 2 bases from J, with 7 bases between. The CDR3 spans 14 residues. CDR3 in DNA: TGCGCCAGCAGCTTAGGGGCCACTAATGAAAAACTGTTTTTT. As protein: CASSLGATNEKLFF.